This T cell receptor beta chain was identified during a study of T cells after yellow fever vaccination. This clonotype was recorded at least ten times. TCRdb processed the 5' RACE reads anew with MiXCR; each CDR3 protein has one entry. In the table there are around 350,000 distinct CDR3 sequences, around 6.5% of which are singletons. This CDR3 is built from 13 residues. The ends were cut back, 4 bases at V and 7 bases at J, with 11 bases in the middle. The genes are TRBV12-3 or TRBV12-4 and TRBJ1-5; D is possibly TRBD1 (5 bases). The TCR originated in a man aged 25-45 years who received the YFV17D yellow fever vaccine. The sample in question was PBMCs, obtained 5 days after the yellow fever booster vaccination. DNA of the CDR3: TGTGCCAGCAGTTCTGACAGTGGACAGCCCCAGCATTTT. Protein sequence: CASSSDSGQPQHF.